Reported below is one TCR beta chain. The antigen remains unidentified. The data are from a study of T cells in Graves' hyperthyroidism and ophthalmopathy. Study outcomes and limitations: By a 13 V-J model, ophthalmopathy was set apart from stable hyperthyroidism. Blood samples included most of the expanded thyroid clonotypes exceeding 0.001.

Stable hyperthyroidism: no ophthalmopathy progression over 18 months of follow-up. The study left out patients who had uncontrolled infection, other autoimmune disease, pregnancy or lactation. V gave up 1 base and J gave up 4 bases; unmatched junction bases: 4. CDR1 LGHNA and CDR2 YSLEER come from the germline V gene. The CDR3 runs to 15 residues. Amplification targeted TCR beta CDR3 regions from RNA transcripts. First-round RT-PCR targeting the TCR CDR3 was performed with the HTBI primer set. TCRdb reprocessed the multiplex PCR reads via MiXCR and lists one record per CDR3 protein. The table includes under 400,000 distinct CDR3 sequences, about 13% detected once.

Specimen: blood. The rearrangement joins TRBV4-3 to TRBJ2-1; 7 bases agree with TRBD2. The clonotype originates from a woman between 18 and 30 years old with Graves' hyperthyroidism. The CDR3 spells CASSQGASGYNEQFF. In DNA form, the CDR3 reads TGCGCCAGCAGCCAAGGGGCTAGCGGTTACAATGAGCAGTTCTTC.